The rows below give T cell receptor beta chains drawn from one sample of a study of CD8+ T cells in alopecia areata. Sequenced by immunoSEQ multiplex PCR; TCRdb stores in-frame clones only, minus some. Of around 270,000 clones detected, 58% appear once; the ten largest clones hold 1.8%. This specimen consisted of CD4+ T cells sorted from blood, obtained at week 24, from a patient treated with tofacitinib. These receptors came from a human donor with alopecia areata. CDR3s include the opening cysteine and the closing phenylalanine or tryptophan. The D gene is left open where the match is weak. Some rows have no size entry. The others give once, few or many, or a class for an expanded clone.

J: TRBJ2-7; V: TRBV25-1; size: NA; D: TRBD1; DNA: TGTGCCAGCAGTGAGCCCGGGACAGGGGGCTTCTACGAGCAGTACTTC; CDR3: CASSEPGTGGFYEQYF
J: TRBJ1-2; V: TRBV29-1; size: once; D: NA; DNA: TGCAGCGTTGAATCCAGGGGTTTGTTTGGCTACACCTTC; CDR3: CSVESRGLFGYTF
J: TRBJ1-2; V: TRBV23-1; size: few; D: TRBD1; DNA: TGCGCCAGCAGTCAATCACCGGCAGGGGGTAACTATGGCTACACCTTC; CDR3: CASSQSPAGGNYGYTF
J: TRBJ1-2; V: TRBV7-2; size: NA; D: NA; DNA: TGTGCCGCAGGGTCGGGAGACTACACCTTC; CDR3: CAAGSGDYTF
J: TRBJ2-5; V: TRBV28; size: NA; D: NA; DNA: TGTGCCAGCAGTCCGGTACTAGGGGGGGGCCAAGAGACCCAGTACTTC; CDR3: CASSPVLGGGQETQYF
J: TRBJ1-2; V: TRBV5-1; size: NA; D: TRBD1; DNA: TGCGCCAGCAGCCCGGGACAGCATCTGCGGGGCTACACCTTC; CDR3: CASSPGQHLRGYTF
J: TRBJ1-6; V: TRBV2; size: many; D: NA; DNA: TGTGCCAGCAGGTTACCGGGACGGCAAAATTCACCCCTCCACTTT; CDR3: CASRLPGRQNSPLHF
J: TRBJ2-2; V: TRBV30; size: NA; D: NA; DNA: TGTGCCTGGAGTACGGGACCCGGGGAGCTGTTTTTT; CDR3: CAWSTGPGELFF
J: TRBJ1-1; V: TRBV29-1; size: NA; D: TRBD1; DNA: TGCAGCGTTAACTCCGGGACAGGGGGCATTGGGGTCGCCGAGGCTTTCTTT; CDR3: CSVNSGTGGIGVAEAFF
J: TRBJ2-7; V: TRBV15; size: NA; D: TRBD2; DNA: TGTGCCACCAGCAGAGCCCGGGAGGGCCTCTACGAGCAGTACTTC; CDR3: CATSRAREGLYEQYF
J: TRBJ2-2; V: TRBV9; size: NA; D: TRBD2; DNA: TGTGCCAGCAGCGTAGGAGTTAGCGGGGGGACCGGGGAGCTGTTTTTT; CDR3: CASSVGVSGGTGELFF
J: TRBJ2-4; V: TRBV5-4; size: NA; D: TRBD1; DNA: TGTGCCAGCAGCCCACGACCGGGACAGGCGATAAACATTCAGTACTTC; CDR3: CASSPRPGQAINIQYF
J: TRBJ2-2; V: TRBV5-1; size: NA; D: TRBD1; DNA: TGCGCCAGCAGCCGCGGACAGGAGAGTACCGGGGAGCTGTTTTTT; CDR3: CASSRGQESTGELFF
J: TRBJ2-7; V: TRBV29-1; size: NA; D: TRBD2; DNA: TGCAGCGGCGCCACGGGGGGGGCCTACGAGCAGTACTTC; CDR3: CSGATGGAYEQYF
J: TRBJ2-5; V: TRBV4-2; size: NA; D: TRBD2; DNA: TGTGCCAGCAGCCAAGCCCCAACTAGCGGGGGGGCCCATACCCAGTACTTC; CDR3: CASSQAPTSGGAHTQYF
J: TRBJ1-1; V: TRBV6-5; size: NA; D: TRBD1; DNA: TGTGCCAGCACCGCACCAGGGGGCAGGACTGAAGCTTTCTTT; CDR3: CASTAPGGRTEAFF
J: TRBJ1-2; V: TRBV30; size: NA; D: TRBD1; DNA: TGTGCCTGGAGAAAAGACAGGGGAGCCTATGGCTACACCTTC; CDR3: CAWRKDRGAYGYTF
J: TRBJ2-4; V: TRBV4-3; size: NA; D: NA; DNA: TGCGCCAGCAGCCAAGAGGGGCAGGGTAATGGCATTCAGTACTTC; CDR3: CASSQEGQGNGIQYF
J: TRBJ1-5; V: TRBV29-1; size: NA; D: NA; DNA: TGCAGCGCTAGGGACGGTTATAGCAATCAGCCCCAGCATTTT; CDR3: CSARDGYSNQPQHF
J: TRBJ2-1; V: TRBV6-5; size: few; D: NA; DNA: TGTGCCAGCAGACGTGACCTGTACAATGAGCAGTTCTTC; CDR3: CASRRDLYNEQFF
J: TRBJ2-7; V: TRBV6-1; size: NA; D: NA; DNA: TGTGCCAGCAGTGAAGTTAGGAGGGTTTACTCCTACGAGCAGTACTTC; CDR3: CASSEVRRVYSYEQYF
J: TRBJ2-5; V: TRBV7-7; size: NA; D: NA; DNA: TGTGCTAGCAGCCGCGGACAGAGTGGGGAGACCCAGTACTTC; CDR3: CASSRGQSGETQYF
J: TRBJ2-5; V: TRBV19; size: few; D: NA; DNA: TGTGCCAGTAGGAGGGCCCCGGAGACCCAGTACTTC; CDR3: CASRRAPETQYF
J: TRBJ2-2; V: TRBV30; size: few; D: NA; DNA: TGTGCCTGGAGTCTGAGACAAATGGCCGGGGAGCTGTTTTTT; CDR3: CAWSLRQMAGELFF
J: TRBJ2-3; V: TRBV2; size: NA; D: NA; DNA: TGTGCCAGCAGTGACCAGCGGAGCACAGATACGCAGTATTTT; CDR3: CASSDQRSTDTQYF
J: TRBJ2-7; V: TRBV21-1; size: NA; D: NA; DNA: TGTGCCAGCAGCAGAAAGGACCGGGCTCCCTCCTACGAGCAGTACTTC; CDR3: CASSRKDRAPSYEQYF
J: TRBJ1-2; V: TRBV4-3; size: NA; D: TRBD1; DNA: TGCGCCAGCAGCCAAGACCAGACAGGGTACTATGGCTACACCTTC; CDR3: CASSQDQTGYYGYTF
J: TRBJ1-1; V: TRBV29-1; size: NA; D: NA; DNA: TGCAGCGTAGTGACTCTACCTGAAGCTTTCTTT; CDR3: CSVVTLPEAFF